The rows below give T cell receptor beta chains drawn from one sample of a study of blood T cell repertoires in COVID-19. The data were produced by immunoSEQ multiplex PCR, yet TCRdb's version contains in-frame clones alone and is incomplete. The repertoire includes hundreds of thousands of clones, roughly 91% of them detected once, and 1.8% sits in the top ten. What was sequenced was peripheral blood. The receptors stem from a woman between 25 and 40 years old with COVID-19, enrolled during active disease. The CDR3 runs from the conserved cysteine through the conserved F or W. Each record gives: J gene, D gene, V gene, clone size, CDR3 DNA, CDR3 protein. A D gene is named only where the DNA matches it firmly. The size of a clone is reported for some rows only, either as once, few or many, or as a class for expanded clones.

J gene: TRBJ2-2
D gene: TRBD2
V gene: TRBV29-1
clone size: .
CDR3 DNA: TGCAGCGCTGGGGGGGACACCGGGGAGCTGTTTTTT
CDR3 protein: CSAGGDTGELFF

J gene: TRBJ1-1
D gene: .
V gene: TRBV28
clone size: .
CDR3 DNA: TGTGCCAGCAGTCTTACGGTGAACACTGAAGCTTTCTTT
CDR3 protein: CASSLTVNTEAFF

J gene: TRBJ2-3
D gene: .
V gene: TRBV19
clone size: .
CDR3 DNA: TGTGCCAGTAGTATAATAAGGGGTGCAGATACGCAGTATTTT
CDR3 protein: CASSIIRGADTQYF

J gene: TRBJ1-2
D gene: .
V gene: TRBV4-3
clone size: .
CDR3 DNA: TGCGCCAGCAGCCACGTGGGTACGGACTCCAAGCACTATGGCTACACCTTC
CDR3 protein: CASSHVGTDSKHYGYTF

J gene: TRBJ2-6
D gene: TRBD1
V gene: TRBV19
clone size: .
CDR3 DNA: TGTGCCAGTAGTTGGACAGGGTATTTTTCTGGGGCCAACGTCCTGACTTTC
CDR3 protein: CASSWTGYFSGANVLTF

J gene: TRBJ2-1
D gene: TRBD2
V gene: TRBV5-8
clone size: .
CDR3 DNA: TGTGCCAGCAGCTTGCTAGCGGGGGAGAACAATGAGCAGTTCTTC
CDR3 protein: CASSLLAGENNEQFF

J gene: TRBJ2-3
D gene: .
V gene: TRBV18
clone size: .
CDR3 DNA: TGTGCCAGCTCACCAGGGGCGACAGATACGCAGTATTTT
CDR3 protein: CASSPGATDTQYF

J gene: TRBJ1-6
D gene: .
V gene: TRBV14
clone size: .
CDR3 DNA: TGTGCCAGCAGCCAAGGCCCCTGGAGGGATTCACCCCTCCACTTT
CDR3 protein: CASSQGPWRDSPLHF

J gene: TRBJ2-2
D gene: .
V gene: TRBV7-6
clone size: .
CDR3 DNA: TGTGCCAGCAGCTTAGTTGGGGGGGCCACCGGGGAGCTGTTTTTT
CDR3 protein: CASSLVGGATGELFF

J gene: TRBJ1-1
D gene: .
V gene: TRBV2
clone size: .
CDR3 DNA: TGTGCCAGCAGTGGGTGGGCCAACACTGAAGCTTTCTTT
CDR3 protein: CASSGWANTEAFF

J gene: TRBJ2-1
D gene: TRBD1
V gene: TRBV7-8
clone size: .
CDR3 DNA: TGTGCCAGCAGCTTAGGGACAGGGGAGGGTCTCTTC
CDR3 protein: CASSLGTGEGLF

J gene: TRBJ1-4
D gene: .
V gene: TRBV2
clone size: .
CDR3 DNA: TGTGCCAGCAGGGGGCTGAGCGGGGCAACTAATGAAAAACTGTTTTTT
CDR3 protein: CASRGLSGATNEKLFF

J gene: TRBJ2-3
D gene: TRBD2
V gene: TRBV3-1/TRBV3-2
clone size: .
CDR3 DNA: TGTGCCAGCAGCCAGGGACTAGCGGACACAGATACGCAGTATTTT
CDR3 protein: CASSQGLADTDTQYF

J gene: TRBJ1-5
D gene: .
V gene: TRBV19
clone size: .
CDR3 DNA: TGTGCCAGTAAAGGTGGAAGCCAGAGGGGCAATCAGCCCCAGCATTTT
CDR3 protein: CASKGGSQRGNQPQHF

J gene: TRBJ2-5
D gene: TRBD1
V gene: TRBV6-5
clone size: .
CDR3 DNA: TGTGCCAGCAGTTCGGGGACAGGGGGTGTGGAGACCCAGTACTTC
CDR3 protein: CASSSGTGGVETQYF

J gene: TRBJ2-2
D gene: TRBD2
V gene: TRBV5-1
clone size: .
CDR3 DNA: TGCGCCAGCAGCTTGTATAGCGGGGGGCAAACCGGGGAGCTGTTTTTT
CDR3 protein: CASSLYSGGQTGELFF

J gene: TRBJ2-1
D gene: TRBD2
V gene: TRBV3-1/TRBV3-2
clone size: .
CDR3 DNA: TGTGCCAGCAGCTTGGGATTGCGACTAGCCCCGAATGAGCAGTTCTTC
CDR3 protein: CASSLGLRLAPNEQFF

J gene: TRBJ1-2
D gene: .
V gene: TRBV28
clone size: once
CDR3 DNA: TGTGCCAGCAGTTTAAACCCCTGGGGTGGGGCGTTGAGTAACTATGGCTACACCTTC
CDR3 protein: CASSLNPWGGALSNYGYTF

J gene: TRBJ1-2
D gene: TRBD1
V gene: TRBV4-1
clone size: .
CDR3 DNA: TGCGCCAGCAGCCCCGGGACAGGGCTCTATGGCTACACCTTC
CDR3 protein: CASSPGTGLYGYTF

J gene: TRBJ1-1
D gene: .
V gene: TRBV7-2
clone size: .
CDR3 DNA: TGTGCCAGCAGCTTGAACAGGGACACTGAAGCTTTCTTT
CDR3 protein: CASSLNRDTEAFF

J gene: TRBJ1-2
D gene: TRBD1
V gene: TRBV6-5
clone size: .
CDR3 DNA: TGTGCCAGCAGTTACTCGACAGGGGGTCGCGGCTACACCTTC
CDR3 protein: CASSYSTGGRGYTF

J gene: TRBJ1-6
D gene: TRBD1
V gene: TRBV4-1
clone size: .
CDR3 DNA: TGCGCCAGCAGCCCTATGCGGGGGACAGGTAATTCACCCCTCCACTTT
CDR3 protein: CASSPMRGTGNSPLHF

J gene: TRBJ1-1
D gene: .
V gene: TRBV3-1/TRBV3-2
clone size: .
CDR3 DNA: TGTGCCAGCAGCCAAGCCAGGGCCACTGAAGCTTTCTTT
CDR3 protein: CASSQARATEAFF

J gene: TRBJ2-2
D gene: .
V gene: TRBV18
clone size: .
CDR3 DNA: TGTGCCAGCTCACCGAGCAGGGTGTTGAACACCGGGGAGCTGTTTTTT
CDR3 protein: CASSPSRVLNTGELFF

J gene: TRBJ1-2
D gene: .
V gene: TRBV2
clone size: .
CDR3 DNA: TGTGCCAGCAGTGGACAGATAAACTATGGCTACACCTTC
CDR3 protein: CASSGQINYGYTF

J gene: TRBJ1-6
D gene: TRBD1
V gene: TRBV6-2/TRBV6-3
clone size: .
CDR3 DNA: TGTGCCAGCAGTCTCAACCACAGGGGTTCCTATAATTCACCCCTCCACTTT
CDR3 protein: CASSLNHRGSYNSPLHF

J gene: TRBJ1-5
D gene: TRBD1
V gene: TRBV19
clone size: .
CDR3 DNA: TGTGCCAGTAGCCGGACAGGGGGATTGAATCAGCCCCAGCATTTT
CDR3 protein: CASSRTGGLNQPQHF

J gene: TRBJ1-6
D gene: TRBD1
V gene: TRBV5-1
clone size: .
CDR3 DNA: TGCGCCAGCAGCTTGGAAGGGGGCTTCGATTCACCCCTCCACTTT
CDR3 protein: CASSLEGGFDSPLHF